One and the same sample provided the 10 T cell receptor beta chains below, sequenced in a study of shared clonotypes between healthy human individuals. Profiled with immunoSEQ multiplex PCR; TCRdb holds only in-frame clones, not every one. The data contain approximately 530,000 clones, roughly 95% of them singletons. Material: naive CD4+ T cells sorted from blood. Subset denoted: CD45RA+ positively selected. These receptors all come from a woman under 40 in good health.

V gene TRBV18 combines with J gene TRBJ1-4, with 9 bases aligning to TRBD1. The CDR3 runs to 17 residues. The germline gives CDR1 KGHSH, CDR2 LQKENI. V lost 5 bases and J lost 4; bases outside the gene matches: 11. CDR3 nucleotides: TGTGCCAGCTCAGCCGGGACAGGGTTTAGACTTAATGAAAAACTGTTTTTT. Translating it yields CASSAGTGFRLNEKLFF.

The chain uses TRBV29-1 and TRBJ2-5; tentatively, D is TRBD1 (7 bases). The J call may be in error: the DNA end matches TRBJ2-7 better. Germline V CDR1 and CDR2: SQVTM, ANQGSEA. The CDR3 totals 11 residues. This CDR3 is CSARGAHEQYF. For the CDR3, the DNA is TGCAGCGCCAGGGGGGCCCACGAGCAGTACTTC.

CDR3 sequence: CASSPGRGYTEAFF. The CDR3 DNA sequence: TGTGCCAGCTCACCAGGTCGGGGATACACTGAAGCTTTCTTT. This sequence joins TRBV18 and TRBJ1-1; the D is unclear. V lost 2 bases and J 3 bases, leaving 10 bases between the germline ends. The CDR3 totals 14 residues. Germline values: CDR1 KGHSH, CDR2 LQKENI.

This chain links TRBV11-2 with TRBJ2-7; D remains unclear. Germline values: CDR1 SGHAT, CDR2 FQNNGV. Trimming shortened V by 2 bases and J by 1 base, and 6 bases separated the two germline ends. The CDR3 is 13 residues long. The CDR3 DNA is TGTGCCAGCAGCTTACGACCTTCCTACGAGCAGTACTTC. As protein: CASSLRPSYEQYF.

This sequence joins TRBV11-2 and TRBJ1-4, with 9 bases matching TRBD1. The germline gives CDR1 SGHAT, CDR2 FQNNGV. V lost 6 bases and J lost 10; bases outside the gene matches: 15. The CDR3 has 16 amino acids. CDR3 DNA sequence: TGTGCCAGCAGTCAAAAGACCGCGACAGGGGGTCGAAAACTGTTTTTT. It is translated as CASSQKTATGGRKLFF. The complete variable domain, with remaining parts taken from reference TRBV11-2 and TRBJ1-4, reads EAGVAQSPRYKIIEKRQSVAFWCNPISGHATLYWYQQILGQGPKLLIQFQNNGVVDDSQLPKDRFSAERLKGVDSTLKIQPAKLEDSAVYLCASSQKTATGGRKLFFGSGTQLSVL.

The rearrangement uses TRBV6-1 and TRBJ2-7; tentative D call: TRBD2 (5 bases). CDR1 is MNHNS, CDR2 SASEGT, per germline. This CDR3 is 14 amino acids long. Trimming pared 1 base from V and 0 bases from J, leaving 7 bases between. Written as DNA, the CDR3 is TGTGCCAGCAGTGAAGAGGGAGCCTCCTACGAGCAGTACTTC. This encodes CASSEEGASYEQYF.

For this clone: Within the sample, other DNA sequences also encode this same CDR3. This chain joins TRBV5-1 and TRBJ1-2, with a possible D match to TRBD1 (6 bases). Germline V gene sequence: CDR1 SGHRS, CDR2 YFSETQ. CDR3 length: 14 amino acids. V lost 3 bases to trimming and J lost 0 bases, with 9 bases between them. The DNA for the CDR3 is TGCGCCAGCAGCTACAGGGAAGCTAACTATGGCTACACCTTC. Amino acids: CASSYREANYGYTF. The full variable domain, in which reference TRBV5-1 and TRBJ1-2 provide the parts outside the CDR3, is KAGVTQTPRYLIKTRGQQVTLSCSPISGHRSVSWYQQTPGQGLQFLFEYFSETQRNKGNFPGRFSGRQFSNSRSEMNVSTLELGDSALYLCASSYREANYGYTFGSGTRLTVV.

The V call is TRBV25-1, the J call TRBJ1-1; D may be TRBD1 (6 bases). Deletions cut 1 base from V and 1 base from J, with 10 bases between. Germline V CDR1 and CDR2: MGHDK, SYGVNS. This CDR3 contains 15 residues. CDR3 in amino acids: CASSESGAKNTEAFF. The CDR3, as DNA: TGTGCCAGCAGTGAATCGGGGGCTAAGAACACTGAAGCTTTCTTT.

The V call is TRBV7-2, the J call TRBJ2-1; TRBD2 is a possible D gene (5 bases). Per germline, CDR1 SGHTA and CDR2 FQGNSA. V was shortened by 1 base and J by 9 bases, with 19 bases between the two germline ends. The CDR3 sequence is 16 residues long. The CDR3 nucleotides are TGTGCCAGCAGCTTAGTTGCGTCACACGAGGGAAGTGAGCAGTTCTTC. It translates to CASSLVASHEGSEQFF.

This clone was seen once. The chain joins TRBV15 to TRBJ1-5; TRBD1 might be the D (6 bases). Germline V CDR1 and CDR2: LNHNV, YYDKDF (reference sequence). The CDR3 is 16 residues long. Trimming shortened V by 5 bases and J by 7 bases, and 21 bases separated the two germline ends. In DNA form, the CDR3 reads TGTGCCACCAGCGCAATCCTAACAGGGTATGGACAGCCCCAGCATTTT. Residues: CATSAILTGYGQPQHF.